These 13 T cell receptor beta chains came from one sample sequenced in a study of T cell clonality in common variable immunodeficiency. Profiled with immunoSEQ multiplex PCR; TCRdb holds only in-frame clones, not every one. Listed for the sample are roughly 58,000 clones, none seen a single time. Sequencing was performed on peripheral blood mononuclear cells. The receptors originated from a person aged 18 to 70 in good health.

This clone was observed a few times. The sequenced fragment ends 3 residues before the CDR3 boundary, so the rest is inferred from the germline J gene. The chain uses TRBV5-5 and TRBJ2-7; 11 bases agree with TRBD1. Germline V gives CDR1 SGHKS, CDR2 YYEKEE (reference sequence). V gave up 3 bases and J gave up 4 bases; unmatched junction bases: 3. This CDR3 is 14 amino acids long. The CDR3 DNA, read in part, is TGTGCCAGCAGCTGGGACAGGGGGTGGTACGAG. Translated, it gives CASSWDRGWYE. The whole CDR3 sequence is CASSWDRGWYEQYF.

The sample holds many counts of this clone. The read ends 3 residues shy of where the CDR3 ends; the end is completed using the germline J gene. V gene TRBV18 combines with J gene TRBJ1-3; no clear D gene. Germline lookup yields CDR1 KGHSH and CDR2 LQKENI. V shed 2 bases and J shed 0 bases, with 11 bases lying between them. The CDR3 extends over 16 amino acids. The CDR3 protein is CASSPGGLTSGNTIYF. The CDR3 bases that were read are TGTGCCAGCTCACCAGGTGGACTGACCTCTGGAAACACC.

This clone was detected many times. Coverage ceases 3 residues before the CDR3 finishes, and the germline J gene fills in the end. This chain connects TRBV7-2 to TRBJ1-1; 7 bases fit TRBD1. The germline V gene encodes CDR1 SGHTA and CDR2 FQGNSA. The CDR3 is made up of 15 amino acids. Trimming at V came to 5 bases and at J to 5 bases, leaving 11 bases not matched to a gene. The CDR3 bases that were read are TGTGCCAGCAGCGTACAGGGGAGGGTGGTTACTGAA. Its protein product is CASSVQGRVVTE. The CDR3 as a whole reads CASSVQGRVVTEAFF.

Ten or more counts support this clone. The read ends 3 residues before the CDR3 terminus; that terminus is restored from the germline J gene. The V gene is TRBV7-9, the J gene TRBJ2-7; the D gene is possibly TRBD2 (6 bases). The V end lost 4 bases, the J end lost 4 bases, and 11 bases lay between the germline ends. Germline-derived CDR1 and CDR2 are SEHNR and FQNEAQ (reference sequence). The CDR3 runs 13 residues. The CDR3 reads CASSWDSAYEQYF. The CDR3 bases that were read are TGTGCCAGCAGCTGGGACTCCGCTTACGAG.

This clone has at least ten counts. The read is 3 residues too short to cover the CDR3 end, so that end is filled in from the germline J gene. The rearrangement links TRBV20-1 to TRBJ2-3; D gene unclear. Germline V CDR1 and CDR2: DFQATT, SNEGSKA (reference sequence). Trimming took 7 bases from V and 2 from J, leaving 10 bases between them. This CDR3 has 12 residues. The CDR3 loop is CSGEPNTDTQYF. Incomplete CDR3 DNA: TGCAGTGGCGAGCCGAACACAGATACG.

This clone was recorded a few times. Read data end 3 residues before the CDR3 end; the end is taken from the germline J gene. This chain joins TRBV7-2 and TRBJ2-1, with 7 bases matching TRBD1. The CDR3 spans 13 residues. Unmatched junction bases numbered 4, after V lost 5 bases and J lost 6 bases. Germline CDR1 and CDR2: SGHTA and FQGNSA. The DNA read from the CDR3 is TGTGCCAGCAGCATCACAGGGGTCAATGAG. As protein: CASSITGVNE. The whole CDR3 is CASSITGVNEQFF.

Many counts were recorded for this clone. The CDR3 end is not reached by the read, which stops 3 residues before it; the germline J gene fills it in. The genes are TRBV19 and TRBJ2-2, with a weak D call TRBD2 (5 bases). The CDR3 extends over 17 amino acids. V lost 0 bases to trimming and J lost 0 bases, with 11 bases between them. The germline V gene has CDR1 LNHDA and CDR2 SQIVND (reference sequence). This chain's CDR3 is CASSIESGVTNTGELFF. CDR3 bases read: TGTGCCAGTAGTATAGAAAGCGGAGTTACGAACACCGGGGAG.

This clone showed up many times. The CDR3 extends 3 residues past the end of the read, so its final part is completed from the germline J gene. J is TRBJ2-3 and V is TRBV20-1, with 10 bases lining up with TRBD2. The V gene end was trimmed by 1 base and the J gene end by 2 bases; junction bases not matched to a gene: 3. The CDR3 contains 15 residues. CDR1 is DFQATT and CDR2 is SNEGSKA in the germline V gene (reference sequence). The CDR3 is CSARGTSGLTDTQYF. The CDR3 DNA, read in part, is TGCAGTGCTAGAGGGACTAGCGGACTCACAGATACG.

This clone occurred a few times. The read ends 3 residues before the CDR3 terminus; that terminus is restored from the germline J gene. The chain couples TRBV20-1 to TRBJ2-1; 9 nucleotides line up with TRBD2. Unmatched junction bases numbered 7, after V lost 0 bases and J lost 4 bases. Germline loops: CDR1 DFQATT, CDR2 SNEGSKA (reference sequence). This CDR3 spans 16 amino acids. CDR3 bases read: TGCAGTGCTAGAGATCCGGCTAGCGGGGTTTACAATGAG. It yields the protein CSARDPASGVYNE. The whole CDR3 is CSARDPASGVYNEQFF.

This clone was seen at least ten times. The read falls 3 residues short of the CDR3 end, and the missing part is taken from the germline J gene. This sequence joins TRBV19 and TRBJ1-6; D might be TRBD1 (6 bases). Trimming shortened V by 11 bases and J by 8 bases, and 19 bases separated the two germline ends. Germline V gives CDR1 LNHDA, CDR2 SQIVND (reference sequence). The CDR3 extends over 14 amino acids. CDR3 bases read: TGTGCCTCCAAAGAGCAGGGGCTCCATTCACCC. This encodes CASKEQGLHSP. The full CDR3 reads CASKEQGLHSPLHF.

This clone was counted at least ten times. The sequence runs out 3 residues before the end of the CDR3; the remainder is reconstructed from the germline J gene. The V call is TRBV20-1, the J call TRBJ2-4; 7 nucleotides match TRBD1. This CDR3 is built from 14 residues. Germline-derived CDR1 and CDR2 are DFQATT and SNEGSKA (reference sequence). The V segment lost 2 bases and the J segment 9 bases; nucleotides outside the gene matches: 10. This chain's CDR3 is CSARPDRKYGIQYF. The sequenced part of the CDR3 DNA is TGCAGTGCTAGACCGGACAGGAAGTACGGCATT.

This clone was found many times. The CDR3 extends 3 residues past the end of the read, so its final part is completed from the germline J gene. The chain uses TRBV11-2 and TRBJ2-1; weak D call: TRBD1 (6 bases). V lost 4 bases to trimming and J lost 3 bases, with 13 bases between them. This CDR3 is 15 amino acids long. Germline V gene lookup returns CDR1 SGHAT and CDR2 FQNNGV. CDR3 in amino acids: CASSSIRGSYNEQFF. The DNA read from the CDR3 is TGTGCCAGCAGCTCAATAAGGGGGAGCTACAATGAG.

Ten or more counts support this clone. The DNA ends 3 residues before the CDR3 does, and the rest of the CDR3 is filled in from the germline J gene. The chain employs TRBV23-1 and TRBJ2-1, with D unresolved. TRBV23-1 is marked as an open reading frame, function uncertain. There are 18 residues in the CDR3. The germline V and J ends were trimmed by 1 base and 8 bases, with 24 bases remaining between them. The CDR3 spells CASSQFFLLPDGWHEQFF. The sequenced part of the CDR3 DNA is TGCGCCAGCAGTCAATTTTTCCTTCTCCCCGACGGGTGGCATGAG.